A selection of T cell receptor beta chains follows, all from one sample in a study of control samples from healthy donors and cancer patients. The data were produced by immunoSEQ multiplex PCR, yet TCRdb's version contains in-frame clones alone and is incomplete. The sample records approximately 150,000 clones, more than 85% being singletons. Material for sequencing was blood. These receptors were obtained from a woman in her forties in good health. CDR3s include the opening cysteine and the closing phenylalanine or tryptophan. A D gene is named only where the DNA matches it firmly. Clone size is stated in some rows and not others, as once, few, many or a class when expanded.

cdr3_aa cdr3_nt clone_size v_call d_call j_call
CARGGDGELFF TGTGCCCGCGGGGGGGACGGGGAGCTGTTTTTT - TRBV2 TRBD2 TRBJ2-2
CASRGGDRGPGNTIYF TGTGCCAGCAGAGGGGGGGACAGGGGGCCTGGAAACACCATATATTTT - TRBV6-4 TRBD1 TRBJ1-3
CASSFQPGRTEAFF TGCGCCAGCAGCTTCCAGCCGGGACGCACTGAAGCTTTCTTT few TRBV5-1 - TRBJ1-1
CASSSIAGGTTGELFF TGCGCCAGCAGCTCTATAGCGGGGGGCACCACCGGGGAGCTGTTTTTT - TRBV10-2 TRBD2 TRBJ2-2
CASSPSGARTPLHF TGTGCCAGCAGCCCCTCGGGTGCCAGGACACCCCTCCACTTT - TRBV3-1/TRBV3-2 - TRBJ1-6
CASSLSPGDYGYTF TGCGCCAGCAGCTTGAGCCCTGGGGACTATGGCTACACCTTC - TRBV5-1 - TRBJ1-2
CASSRTSYNEQFF TGTGCCAGCAGCCGGACTAGCTACAATGAGCAGTTCTTC - TRBV14 TRBD2 TRBJ2-1
CASPPSAGASDTQYF TGTGCCAGCCCCCCGTCAGCGGGGGCCTCAGATACGCAGTATTTT - TRBV2 TRBD2 TRBJ2-3
CASTLLAGTDTQYF TGTGCCAGCACCTTACTAGCGGGGACAGATACGCAGTATTTT - TRBV6-5 TRBD2 TRBJ2-3
CSASESDSNQPQHF TGCAGTGCTAGTGAGAGCGATAGCAATCAGCCCCAGCATTTT - TRBV20-1 - TRBJ1-5
CASSFASGQPGANVLTF TGTGCCAGCAGTTTTGCATCGGGACAGCCCGGGGCCAACGTCCTGACTTTC - TRBV28 TRBD1 TRBJ2-6
CASSLGGNSNQPQHF TGCGCCAGCAGCTTGGGGGGAAATAGCAATCAGCCCCAGCATTTT once TRBV5-1 - TRBJ1-5
CASSHNQPQHF TGTGCCAGCAGCCATAATCAGCCCCAGCATTTT - TRBV6-5 - TRBJ1-5
CASSPPGQGTYGYTF TGTGCCAGCAGCCCACCGGGACAGGGGACCTATGGCTACACCTTC once TRBV7-2 TRBD1 TRBJ1-2
CASSDYLAGAYNEQFF TGTGCCAGCAGTGACTACTTAGCGGGGGCTTACAATGAGCAGTTCTTC - TRBV6-1 TRBD2 TRBJ2-1
CSVDPPSGHLNYGYTF TGCAGCGTTGACCCCCCCTCTGGACACCTTAACTATGGCTACACCTTC - TRBV29-1 - TRBJ1-2
CASSLSGGFYGYTF TGTGCCAGCAGCCTGTCGGGTGGGTTCTATGGCTACACCTTC - TRBV11-2 - TRBJ1-2
CASSPGQNDGYTF TGTGCCAGCAGCCCGGGACAGAACGATGGCTACACCTTC - TRBV7-3 TRBD1 TRBJ1-2
CASSPTSGGRTDTQYF TGTGCCAGCAGCCCTACTAGCGGGGGCCGCACAGATACGCAGTATTTT - TRBV7-6 TRBD2 TRBJ2-3
CASSYDPRDPNLVYEQYF TGTGCCAGCAGTTACGATCCCCGGGACCCAAACCTGGTCTACGAGCAGTACTTC - TRBV6-2/TRBV6-3 - TRBJ2-7
CASSSSAGLYFSEQYF TGTGCCAGCAGCTCCTCCGCGGGACTGTACTTTTCCGAGCAGTACTTC - TRBV7-9 - TRBJ2-7
CASSPGLAGNNEQFF TGTGCCAGCAGCCCAGGACTAGCGGGGAACAATGAGCAGTTCTTC - TRBV7-9 TRBD2 TRBJ2-1
CASSTSGSSYEQYF TGTGCCAGTAGTACTAGCGGGAGCTCCTACGAGCAGTACTTC - TRBV19 TRBD2 TRBJ2-7
CASSRKTGTKTDTQYF TGTGCCAGCAGTCGAAAGACAGGAACAAAGACAGATACGCAGTATTTT - TRBV13 - TRBJ2-3
CASSKQAMNTEAFF TGCGCCAGCAGCAAACAGGCCATGAACACTGAAGCTTTCTTT - TRBV5-1 - TRBJ1-1